The T cell receptor beta chain described here comes from a study of cytotoxic CD8 clonotypes in ibrutinib-treated CLL. The CDR3 has 14 amino acids. CDR1 LNHDA and CDR2 SQIVND come from the germline V gene (reference sequence). V was cut by 6 bases and J by 7 bases, with 13 bases left in between. Sequencing used immunoSEQ multiplex PCR; TCRdb keeps in-frame clones, though not all of them. The sample lists a few hundred thousand clones, 67% seen once, with roughly 6.3% in the top ten. Worth noting for this clone: What it binds is not known.

Study observations and caveats: Public clonotypes, rarely seen, contracted or held steady on treatment.

Material: PBMCs, obtained after 36 months of ibrutinib treatment. The genes are TRBV19 and TRBJ1-6; D is possibly TRBD1 (5 bases). The receptor was derived from a human donor with chronic lymphocytic leukemia. The CDR3 DNA reads TGTGCCAGTAGCAAAGACAGCCGAAATTCACCCCTCCACTTT. Translation: CASSKDSRNSPLHF.